This T cell receptor (beta chain) comes out of a study of OX40 agonist ivuxolimab in advanced cancers. About the research overall: Hepatocellular carcinoma, melanoma, renal cell or head and neck cancer occurred in dose-escalation patients.

The CDR3 spans 14 residues. Germline V gene data show CDR1 as SGHAT and CDR2 as FQNNGV. Trimming shortened V by 1 base and J by 4 bases, and 11 bases separated the two germline ends. Sequencing used immunoSEQ multiplex PCR; TCRdb keeps in-frame clones, though not all of them. The repertoire holds under 35,000 clones, with approximately 84% as singletons. Study-wide findings and caveats: There were, on average, more expanded clones in CD8+ T cells than in CD4+. The authors also found low normalized T-cell clonal expansion in some nonresponders. Dosing at 0.1 to 3.0 mg/kg was accompanied by clonal expansion of CD4+ and CD8+ blood T cells by week 6.

As concerns this clone: The antigen is unknown.

The TCR originated in an adult with an advanced solid tumor such as melanoma, head and neck, liver or kidney cancer. The chain has TRBV11-2 and TRBJ2-7; tentatively, D is TRBD1 (7 bases). Here the sequenced sample was CD4+ or CD8+ T cells sorted from blood, taken in a trial of the OX40 agonist ivuxolimab. CDR3 nucleotide sequence: TGTGCCAGCAGCTTAGTCCCAGGGGGGTACGAGCAGTACTTC. Amino acid sequence: CASSLVPGGYEQYF.